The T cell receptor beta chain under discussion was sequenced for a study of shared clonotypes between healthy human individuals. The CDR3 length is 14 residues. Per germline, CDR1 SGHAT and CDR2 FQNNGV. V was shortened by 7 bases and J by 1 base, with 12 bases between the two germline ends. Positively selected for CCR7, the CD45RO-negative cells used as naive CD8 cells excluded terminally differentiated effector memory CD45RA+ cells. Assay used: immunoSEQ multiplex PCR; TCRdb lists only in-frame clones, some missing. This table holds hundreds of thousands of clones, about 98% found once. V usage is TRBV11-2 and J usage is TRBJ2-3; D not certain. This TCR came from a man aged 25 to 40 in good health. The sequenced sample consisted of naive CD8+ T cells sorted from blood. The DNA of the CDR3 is TGTGCCAGCACCTTCATAGCAGGCACAGATACGCAGTATTTT. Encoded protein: CASTFIAGTDTQYF.